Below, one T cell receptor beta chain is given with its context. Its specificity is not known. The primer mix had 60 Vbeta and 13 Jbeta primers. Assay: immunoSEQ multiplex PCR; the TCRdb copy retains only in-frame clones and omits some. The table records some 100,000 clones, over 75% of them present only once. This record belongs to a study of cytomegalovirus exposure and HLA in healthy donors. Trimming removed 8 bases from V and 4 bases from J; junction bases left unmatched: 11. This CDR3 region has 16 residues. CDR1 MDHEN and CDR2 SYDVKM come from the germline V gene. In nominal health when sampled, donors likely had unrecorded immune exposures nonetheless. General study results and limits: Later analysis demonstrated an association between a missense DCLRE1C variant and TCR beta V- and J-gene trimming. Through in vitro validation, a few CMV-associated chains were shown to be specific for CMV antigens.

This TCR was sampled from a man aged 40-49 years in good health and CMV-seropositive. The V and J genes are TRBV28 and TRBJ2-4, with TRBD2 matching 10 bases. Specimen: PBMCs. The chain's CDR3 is CASSGHSGGTKNIQYF. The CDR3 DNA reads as TGTGCCAGCTCTGGACATAGCGGGGGGACTAAAAACATTCAGTACTTC. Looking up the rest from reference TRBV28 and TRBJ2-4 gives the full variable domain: DVKVTQSSRYLVKRTGEKVFLECVQDMDHENMFWYRQDPGLGLRLIYFSYDVKMKEKGDIPEGYSVSREKKERFSLILESASTNQTSMYLCASSGHSGGTKNIQYFGAGTRLSVL.